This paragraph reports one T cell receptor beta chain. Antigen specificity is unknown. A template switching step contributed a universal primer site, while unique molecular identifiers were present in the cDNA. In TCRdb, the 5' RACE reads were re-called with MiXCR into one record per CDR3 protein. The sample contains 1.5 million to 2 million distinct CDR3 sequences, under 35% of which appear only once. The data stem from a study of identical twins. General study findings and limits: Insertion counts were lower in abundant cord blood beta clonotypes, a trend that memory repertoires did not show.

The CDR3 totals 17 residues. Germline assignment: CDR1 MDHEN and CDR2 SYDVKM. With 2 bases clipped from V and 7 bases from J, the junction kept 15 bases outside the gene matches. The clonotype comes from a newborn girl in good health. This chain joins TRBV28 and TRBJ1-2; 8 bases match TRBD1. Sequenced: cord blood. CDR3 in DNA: TGTGCCAGCAGTTTAAAGGCGCAGGGGGCGCTGAATAGTGGCTACACCTTC. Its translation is CASSLKAQGALNSGYTF.